This T cell receptor (beta chain) was identified in a study of cytomegalovirus exposure and HLA in healthy donors. The CDR3 contains 16 residues. Germline-derived CDR1 and CDR2 are SGHRS and YFSETQ. V dropped 5 bases and J dropped 0; count of bases not matched to a gene: 5. Study findings and constraints: Presence/absence results assume similar sequencing depth per donor, which may not hold.

This clone was seen a single time. Its antigen is not identified. Both 60 Vbeta primers and 13 Jbeta primers went into the PCR. Libraries were prepared by immunoSEQ multiplex PCR; TCRdb keeps only in-frame clonotypes and omits some of them. The profile shows 120,000 or so clones, 81% of them singletons. The sample comprised PBMCs. The clonotype was recovered from a woman in her thirties or forties in good health and CMV-seronegative. The chain has TRBV5-1 and TRBJ2-1; 10 nucleotides agree with TRBD2. This CDR3 is CASSQSSGGSYNEQFF. The CDR3 DNA follows: TGCGCCAGCAGTCAGTCTAGCGGGGGCTCCTACAATGAGCAGTTCTTC. The variable domain in full, completed from reference TRBV5-1 and TRBJ2-1, reads KAGVTQTPRYLIKTRGQQVTLSCSPISGHRSVSWYQQTPGQGLQFLFEYFSETQRNKGNFPGRFSGRQFSNSRSEMNVSTLELGDSALYLCASSQSSGGSYNEQFFGPGTRLTVL.